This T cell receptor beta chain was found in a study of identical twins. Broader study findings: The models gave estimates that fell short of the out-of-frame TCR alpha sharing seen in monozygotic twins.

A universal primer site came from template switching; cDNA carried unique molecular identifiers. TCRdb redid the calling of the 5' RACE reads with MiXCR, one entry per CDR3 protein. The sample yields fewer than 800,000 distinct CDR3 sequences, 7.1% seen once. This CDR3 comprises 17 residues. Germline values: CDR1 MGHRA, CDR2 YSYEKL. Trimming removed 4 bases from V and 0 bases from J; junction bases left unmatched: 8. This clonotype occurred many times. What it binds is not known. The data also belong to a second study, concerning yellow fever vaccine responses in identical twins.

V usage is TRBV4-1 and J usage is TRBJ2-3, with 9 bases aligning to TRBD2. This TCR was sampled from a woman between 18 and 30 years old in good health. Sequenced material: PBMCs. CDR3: CASSLGVLAGSTDTQYF. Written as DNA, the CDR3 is TGCGCCAGCAGCCTCGGTGTCCTAGCGGGAAGCACAGATACGCAGTATTTT.